The TCR beta chain under discussion was sequenced for a study of shared clonotypes between healthy human individuals. The sample holds a few counts of this clone. The antigen remains unidentified. Broader study findings: Even with large depth, rarefaction showed that sorted-subset sequencing was incomplete. Clonotype sharing levels among donors were expected to vary with sequencing depth.

This table comes from immunoSEQ multiplex PCR, and its TCRdb copy is limited to in-frame clones, with some not included. This sample yields hundreds of thousands of clones, of which roughly 70% are seen a single time; approximately 1.6% belongs to the top ten. Sequencing input: memory CD4+ T cells sorted from blood. The subset here: CD45RA-negative fraction. This TCR was sampled from a woman younger than 45 in good health.

The CDR3 is CASGEPGGIHEQFF. The CDR3 nucleotides read TGTGCCAGCGGCGAACCGGGAGGTATCCATGAGCAGTTCTTC. This chain links TRBV7-3 with TRBJ2-1; 7 nucleotides agree with TRBD2. With 8 bases clipped from V and 8 bases from J, the junction kept 12 bases outside the gene matches. Looked up from germline, CDR1 is SGHTA and CDR2 is FQGTGA. The CDR3 consists of 14 residues.